The 29 T cell receptor beta chains reported below all come from one sample, sequenced in a study of breast tumors, draining lymph nodes, adjacent tissues. TCRdb fed the multiplex PCR reads into MiXCR, producing one record per CDR3 protein. In the table there are 20,000 to 25,000 distinct CDR3 sequences, roughly 58% of which are singletons. The sequenced material came from breast tumor tissue. Source of these receptors: a female donor with breast cancer. Some clones in this sample may be carry-over from other donors' samples.

DNA of the CDR3: TGTGCCACCAGTGACCCAGGGGGGACTAGCGGGAAAAGTGAGCAGTTCTTC. Protein sequence: CATSDPGGTSGKSEQFF. V gene TRBV24-1 combines with J gene TRBJ2-1; 13 positions agree with TRBD2. Germline V gene lookup returns CDR1 KGHDR and CDR2 SFDVKD. With 4 bases clipped from V and 9 bases from J, the junction kept 11 bases outside the gene matches. The CDR3 sequence is 17 residues long.

In its sample, this clonotype ranks as medium-sized. This CDR3 is CASSIKGEGSPLHF. The DNA for the CDR3 is TGTGCCAGCAGTATAAAGGGGGAAGGATCACCCCTCCACTTT. The chain uses TRBV2 and TRBJ1-6; tentatively, D is TRBD1 (6 bases). The germline V gene encodes CDR1 SNHLY and CDR2 FYNNEI. The CDR3 consists of 14 residues. Trimming stripped 5 bases from V and 10 bases from J, with 15 bases between.

The genes are TRBV15 and TRBJ2-3, with a tentative D call TRBD2 (5 bases). The CDR3 is 12 residues long. Germline CDR1 and CDR2: LNHNV and YYDKDF (reference sequence). V gave up 0 bases and J gave up 13 bases, with 11 bases separating them. The CDR3 DNA reads TGTGCCACCAGCAGAGATGAGGCTAGCAAGTATTTT. It yields the protein CATSRDEASKYF.

In its sample, this clonotype ranks as medium-sized. This chain links TRBV20-1 with TRBJ1-2; no clear D. Germline-derived CDR1 and CDR2 are DFQATT and SNEGSKA (reference sequence). The CDR3 has 13 residues. V lost 4 bases and J 1 base, leaving 10 bases between the germline ends. As DNA, the CDR3 is TGCAGTGCTAAATGGGCCTTTAACTATGGCTACACCTTC. It encodes CSAKWAFNYGYTF.

The J gene is TRBJ2-7, the V gene TRBV29-1; 7 bases are shared with TRBD2. The CDR3 is 12 residues long. The junction had 6 bases not matched to a gene; V was cut back by 7 bases and J by 3 bases. CDR1 is SQVTM, CDR2 ANQGSEA, per germline. The DNA of the CDR3 is TGCAGCGCTCTCGGGACTATCTACGAGCAGTACTTC. Its translation is CSALGTIYEQYF.

The chain couples TRBV19 to TRBJ1-5, with D unresolved. The CDR3 is made up of 18 amino acids. CDR1 and CDR2 (germline): LNHDA, SQIVND (reference sequence). V lost 4 bases, J lost 0 bases, and 19 bases lay in between. CDR3 amino acids: CASSKKEPPSVSNQPQHF. In DNA form, the CDR3 reads TGTGCCAGTAGTAAAAAGGAACCGCCCTCGGTTAGCAATCAGCCCCAGCATTTT.

This sequence joins TRBV2 and TRBJ2-7; D unclear. Trimming cost V 6 bases and J 0 bases, with 9 bases left between them. This CDR3 has 13 amino acids. CDR1 and CDR2 (germline): SNHLY, FYNNEI. CDR3 residues: CASSETASYEQYF. CDR3 coding DNA: TGTGCCAGCAGCGAGACGGCCTCCTACGAGCAGTACTTC.

This clonotype has ten or more counts. This may come from a read error, since a much larger clone is one base off. V gene TRBV6-6 combines with J gene TRBJ2-6; weak D call: TRBD1 (6 bases). Germline V lookup: CDR1 MNHNY, CDR2 SVGAGI (reference sequence). The V end was cut by 6 bases, the J end by 0 bases, with 9 bases between. This CDR3 is 15 amino acids long. The CDR3 is CASRRQDSGANVLTF. In DNA, the CDR3 is TGTGCCAGCAGGCGACAGGACTCTGGGGCCAACGTCCTGACTTTC.

This chain links TRBV6-1 with TRBJ1-2, with 9 bases aligning to TRBD1. The CDR3 contains 13 residues. Germline V CDR1 and CDR2: MNHNS, SASEGT. J gave up 7 bases and V 5 bases, and 5 bases lay outside the gene matches. CDR3 residues: CASSWDRDAGYTF. The DNA of the CDR3 is TGTGCCAGCAGTTGGGACAGGGACGCTGGCTACACCTTC.

This clonotype showed up just a few times. The rearrangement uses TRBV4-3 and TRBJ1-2, with D hard to call. Germline assignment: CDR1 LGHNA and CDR2 YSLEER. This CDR3 comprises 14 residues. V was cut by 0 bases and J by 8 bases, with 13 bases left in between. Here the CDR3 DNA reads TGCGCCAGCAGCCAAGATAGGGAGGTGAGGGGCTACACCTTC. Translation gives CASSQDREVRGYTF.

This chain links TRBV10-3 with TRBJ1-5; a weak D match, TRBD1 (5 bases). CDR1 and CDR2 (germline): ENHRY, SYGVKD. The CDR3 contains 14 residues. Trimming left V 5 bases short and J 5 bases short, with 13 bases between. CDR3 DNA sequence: TGTGCCATCAGTCCCGGGACCCCGGATCAGCCCCAGCATTTT. Its protein is CAISPGTPDQPQHF.

A single count supports this clonotype. The genes are TRBV10-1 and TRBJ2-7, with TRBD1 matching 7 bases. V lost 0 bases and J lost 6; bases outside the gene matches: 2. The CDR3 is 13 residues long. In germline, CDR1 is WNHNN, CDR2 SYGVQD (reference sequence). Here the CDR3 DNA reads TGCGCCAGCAGTGAGTCGCCAGGGGGCGAGCAGTACTTC. It yields the protein CASSESPGGEQYF.

The chain couples TRBV7-9 to TRBJ1-2; 9 bases match TRBD1. The length of the CDR3 is 17 residues. Germline values: CDR1 SEHNR, CDR2 FQNEAQ (reference sequence). The V segment lost 5 bases and the J segment 1 base; nucleotides outside the gene matches: 11. The CDR3 bases are TGTGCCAGCAGCCTACGCCCGGGACAGGGCTTTAACTATGGCTACACCTTC. Amino acids: CASSLRPGQGFNYGYTF.

The rearrangement links TRBV27 to TRBJ2-1; tentative D call: TRBD1 (6 bases). The CDR3 length is 13 residues. From germline, CDR1 is MNHEY and CDR2 SMNVEV (reference sequence). V was shortened by 5 bases and J by 7 bases, with 12 bases between the two germline ends. The CDR3 loop reads CASSKQGRNEQFF. CDR3 in DNA: TGTGCCAGCAGTAAACAGGGTAGAAATGAGCAGTTCTTC.

This chain connects TRBV7-2 to TRBJ2-2; D not resolved. This CDR3 is 13 amino acids long. V gave up 4 bases and J gave up 6 bases, with 9 bases separating them. Germline loops: CDR1 SGHTA, CDR2 FQGNSA. CDR3 DNA: TGTGCCAGCAGCTCATACGAGGCCGGGGAGCTGTTTTTT. Amino acid sequence: CASSSYEAGELFF.

As for this clonotype: With a much larger clone just one base away, this may be a read error. Because the CDR3 is missing its conserved closing phenylalanine or tryptophan, this is likely a read error. The J gene is TRBJ2-5, the V gene TRBV7-2; D is perhaps TRBD1 or TRBD2 (6 bases each). V shed 5 bases and J shed 5 bases, with 15 bases lying between them. This CDR3 region has 14 residues. Looked up from germline, CDR1 is SGHTA and CDR2 is FQGNSA. The CDR3 coding sequence is TGTGCCAGCAGCCAAGGGGGGCCCGGGGAGACCCAGTACCTC. This translates into CASSQGGPGETQYL.

A word on this clonotype: Sequence at one end of the junction differs from germline and may be a read error. The chain couples TRBV6-4 to TRBJ1-5; D may be TRBD1 (6 bases). The CDR3 loop spans 16 amino acids. Germline CDR1 is MRHNA and CDR2 is SNTAGT. CDR3 sequence reads: CASSHSRTAQLWPQHF. As DNA, the CDR3 is TGTGCCAGCAGTCACTCGAGGACAGCTCAATTGTGGCCCCAGCATTTT.

This chain links TRBV15 with TRBJ1-4; no clear D. Per the germline V gene, CDR1 is LNHNV and CDR2 is YYDKDF (reference sequence). Trimming pared 8 bases from V and 4 bases from J, leaving 11 bases between. The CDR3 covers 13 residues. Written as DNA, the CDR3 is TGTGCCACCGGGCAGTATGTTAATGAAAAACTGTTTTTT. Amino acids: CATGQYVNEKLFF. Complete variable domain (other parts from reference TRBV15 and TRBJ1-4): DAMVIQNPRYQVTQFGKPVTLSCSQTLNHNVMYWYQQKSSQAPKLLFHYYDKDFNNEADTPDNFQSRRPNTSFCFLDIRSPGLGDTAMYLCATGQYVNEKLFFGSGTQLSVL.

The chain combines TRBV11-3 with TRBJ2-1; 8 nucleotides line up with TRBD2. CDR1 is SGHNT and CDR2 is YENEEA in the germline V gene. After removal of 5 bases from V and 7 bases from J, the junction contained 13 bases not matched to a gene. The CDR3 has 16 amino acids. CDR3 in DNA: TGTGCCAGCAGCCCGGGGGGGGCAGACTACATGAATGAGCAGTTCTTC. It translates to CASSPGGADYMNEQFF.

This clonotype was recorded many times. A read error may be the cause here, since a much bigger clone is one base away. V is TRBV28 and J is TRBJ2-7; 11 bases match TRBD2. Trimming at V came to 6 bases and at J to 2 bases, leaving 3 bases not matched to a gene. Germline assignment: CDR1 MDHEN and CDR2 SYDVKM. This CDR3 comprises 14 residues. CDR3 coding DNA: TGTGCCAGCAGGGGGACTAGCGGCCCCTACGAGCAGTACTTC. This translates into CASRGTSGPYEQYF.

This chain connects TRBV5-6 to TRBJ1-6; D gene unclear. Per the germline V gene, CDR1 is SGHDT and CDR2 is YYEEEE. Between the trimmed V and J ends, which lost 4 bases and 7 bases, there was a span of 9 bases. The CDR3 totals 13 residues. The CDR3 protein is CASSAADNSPLHF. The CDR3 nucleotides are TGTGCCAGCAGCGCGGCCGACAATTCACCCCTCCACTTT.

V and J are TRBV7-6 and TRBJ1-4; D is uncertain. V gave up 1 base and J gave up 8 bases, with 8 bases separating them. CDR3 length equals 13 residues. Germline V gene data show CDR1 as SGHVS and CDR2 as FNYEAQ. CDR3 protein: CASSLVTAEKLFF. The CDR3 DNA follows: TGTGCCAGCAGCTTAGTCACGGCCGAAAAACTGTTTTTT.

The chain employs TRBV5-4 and TRBJ2-5; no definite D call. Trimming removed 0 bases at V and 6 bases at J, with 12 bases between. CDR3 length: 14 residues. Germline V gene lookup returns CDR1 SGHNT and CDR2 YYREEE (reference sequence). This CDR3 reads CASSLGPRIQTQYF. The CDR3 nucleotides read TGTGCCAGCAGCTTGGGGCCTAGGATCCAGACCCAGTACTTC.

This clonotype has ten or more counts. V gene TRBV6-5 combines with J gene TRBJ2-1; the match to TRBD1 covers 9 bases. Germline CDR1 is MNHEY and CDR2 is SVGAGI. After removal of 4 bases from V and 8 bases from J, the junction contained 3 bases not matched to a gene. This CDR3 has 13 amino acids. CDR3 in amino acids: CASSWTGVDEQFF. DNA of the CDR3: TGTGCCAGCAGTTGGACAGGGGTCGATGAGCAGTTCTTC.

This clonotype was recorded once. The chain links TRBV19 to TRBJ1-2; perhaps TRBD1 as D (6 bases). The germline V gene has CDR1 LNHDA and CDR2 SQIVND (reference sequence). Trimming removed 6 bases from V and 7 bases from J, with 18 bases in between. The CDR3 covers 14 residues. The chain's CDR3 is CASSGGVQGFGYTF. The CDR3 nucleotides read TGTGCCAGTAGCGGGGGAGTACAGGGATTTGGCTACACCTTC. Looking up the rest from reference TRBV19 and TRBJ1-2 gives the full variable domain: DGGITQSPKYLFRKEGQNVTLSCEQNLNHDAMYWYRQDPGQGLRLIYYSQIVNDFQKGDIAEGYSVSREKKESFPLTVTSAQKNPTAFYLCASSGGVQGFGYTFGSGTRLTVV.

This clonotype was observed at least ten times. This chain links TRBV11-2 with TRBJ2-7, with TRBD2 matching over 8 bases. The CDR3 is 15 residues long. Germline V CDR1 and CDR2: SGHAT, FQNNGV. The J segment lost 5 bases and the V segment lost 5 bases, leaving 11 bases of the junction unmatched. As DNA, the CDR3 is TGTGCCAGCAGCCTCCTTAACTCCGGGAGGGACGAGCAGTACTTC. This sequence encodes CASSLLNSGRDEQYF.

In the case of this clonotype: This CDR3 fails to terminate in the conserved phenylalanine or tryptophan, so it likely reflects a read error. This chain links TRBV18 with TRBJ2-5; TRBD1 might be the D (6 bases). The germline V gene encodes CDR1 KGHSH and CDR2 LQKENI. Trimming shortened V by 6 bases and J by 5 bases, and 13 bases separated the two germline ends. CDR3 length: 13 amino acids. The CDR3 DNA follows: TGTGCCAGCTCGCCAACCAGGGGCGAGACCCAGTACGTC. It translates to CASSPTRGETQYV.

The rearrangement joins TRBV18 to TRBJ2-3; TRBD1 aligns across 10 bases. J was trimmed by 6 bases and V by 4 bases; bases with no gene match: 7. Germline lookup yields CDR1 KGHSH and CDR2 LQKENI. This CDR3 has 15 amino acids. The DNA for the CDR3 is TGTGCCAGCTCACTCCGGGACAGGGGCCTTGATACGCAGTATTTT. This sequence encodes CASSLRDRGLDTQYF.

The gene calls are TRBV7-9 and TRBJ2-1; 10 nucleotides agree with TRBD2. The CDR3 contains 16 residues. The germline V gene has CDR1 SEHNR and CDR2 FQNEAQ (reference sequence). Trimming at V came to 6 bases and at J to 8 bases, leaving 13 bases not matched to a gene. In DNA form, the CDR3 reads TGTGCCAGCAGAACAGTCAATAGCGGGAGGACTGATGAGCAGTTCTTC. Its protein product is CASRTVNSGRTDEQFF.